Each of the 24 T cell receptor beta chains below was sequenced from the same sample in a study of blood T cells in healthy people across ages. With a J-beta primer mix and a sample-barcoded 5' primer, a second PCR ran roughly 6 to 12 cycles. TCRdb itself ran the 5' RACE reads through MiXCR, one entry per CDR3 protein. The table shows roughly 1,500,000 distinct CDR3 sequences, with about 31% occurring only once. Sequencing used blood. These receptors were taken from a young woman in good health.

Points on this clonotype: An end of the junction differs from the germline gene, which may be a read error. This chain's CDR3 is CASSRTSGYELFF. CDR3 nucleotides: TGTGCCAGCAGTCGGACTAGCGGGTATGAGCTGTTCTTC. The genes are TRBV12-3 or TRBV12-4 and TRBJ2-1; TRBD2 aligns across 11 bases. CDR3 size: 13 residues.

The CDR3 region has the DNA TGTGCCACCAGCAGAGATTCACTAGCGGTTTTGATTGACAATGAGCAGTTCTTC. Its protein is CATSRDSLAVLIDNEQFF. The gene calls are TRBV15 and TRBJ2-1; 8 bases match TRBD2. V lost 0 bases, J lost 5 bases, and 12 bases stayed unmatched. The CDR3 covers 18 residues. CDR1 LNHNV and CDR2 YYDKDF come from the germline V gene (reference sequence).

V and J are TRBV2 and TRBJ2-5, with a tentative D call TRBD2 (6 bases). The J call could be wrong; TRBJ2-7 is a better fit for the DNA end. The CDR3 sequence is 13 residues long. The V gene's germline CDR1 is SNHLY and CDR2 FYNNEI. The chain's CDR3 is CASSEREFHEQYF. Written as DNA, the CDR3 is TGTGCCAGCAGTGAACGGGAGTTCCACGAGCAGTACTTC.

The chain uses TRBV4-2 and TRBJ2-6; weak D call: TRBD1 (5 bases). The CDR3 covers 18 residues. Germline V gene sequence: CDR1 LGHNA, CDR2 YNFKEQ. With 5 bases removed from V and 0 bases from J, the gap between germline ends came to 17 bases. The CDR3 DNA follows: TGTGCCAGCAGCACCGGGCAGGGCTGGAGCTCTGGGGCCAACGTCCTGACTTTC. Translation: CASSTGQGWSSGANVLTF.

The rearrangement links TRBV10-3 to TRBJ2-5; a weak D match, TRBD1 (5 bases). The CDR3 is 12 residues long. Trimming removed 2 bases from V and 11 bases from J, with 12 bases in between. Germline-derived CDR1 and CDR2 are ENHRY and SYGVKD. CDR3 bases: TGTGCCATCAGTGAGACTGGACATGAGCAGTACTTC. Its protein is CAISETGHEQYF.

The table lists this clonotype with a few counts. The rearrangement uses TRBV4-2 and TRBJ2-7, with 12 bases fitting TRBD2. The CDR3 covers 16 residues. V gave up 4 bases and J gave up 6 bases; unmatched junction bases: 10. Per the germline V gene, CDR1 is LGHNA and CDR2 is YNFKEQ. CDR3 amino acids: CASSPERTSGTGEQYF. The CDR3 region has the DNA TGTGCCAGCAGCCCAGAAAGGACTAGCGGGACCGGCGAGCAGTACTTC.

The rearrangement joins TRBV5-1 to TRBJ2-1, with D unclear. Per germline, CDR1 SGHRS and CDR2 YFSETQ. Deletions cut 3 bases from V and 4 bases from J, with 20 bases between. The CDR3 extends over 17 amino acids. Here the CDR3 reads CASSSYPPTAPYNEQFF. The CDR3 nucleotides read TGCGCCAGCAGCTCCTACCCGCCGACTGCCCCTTACAATGAGCAGTTCTTC. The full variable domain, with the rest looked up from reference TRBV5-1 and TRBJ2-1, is KAGVTQTPRYLIKTRGQQVTLSCSPISGHRSVSWYQQTPGQGLQFLFEYFSETQRNKGNFPGRFSGRQFSNSRSEMNVSTLELGDSALYLCASSSYPPTAPYNEQFFGPGTRLTVL.

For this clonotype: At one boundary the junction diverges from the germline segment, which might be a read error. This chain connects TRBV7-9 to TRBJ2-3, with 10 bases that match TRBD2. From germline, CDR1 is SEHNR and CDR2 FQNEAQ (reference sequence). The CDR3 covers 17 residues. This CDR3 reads CANSLDQSGGGTDTQYF. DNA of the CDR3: TGTGCCAACAGCTTAGACCAAAGCGGGGGGGGCACAGATACGCAGTATTTT.

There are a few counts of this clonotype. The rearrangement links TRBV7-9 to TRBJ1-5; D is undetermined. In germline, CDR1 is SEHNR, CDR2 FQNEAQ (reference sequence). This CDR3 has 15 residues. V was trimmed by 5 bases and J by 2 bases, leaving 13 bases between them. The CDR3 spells CASSPTASGNQPQHF. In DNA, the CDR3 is TGTGCCAGCAGCCCGACGGCGTCGGGCAATCAGCCCCAGCATTTT. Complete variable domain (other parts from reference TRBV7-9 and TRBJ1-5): DTGVSQNPRHKITKRGQNVTFRCDPISEHNRLYWYRQTLGQGPEFLTYFQNEAQLEKSRLLSDRFSAERPKGSFSTLEIQRTEQGDSAMYLCASSPTASGNQPQHFGDGTRLSIL.

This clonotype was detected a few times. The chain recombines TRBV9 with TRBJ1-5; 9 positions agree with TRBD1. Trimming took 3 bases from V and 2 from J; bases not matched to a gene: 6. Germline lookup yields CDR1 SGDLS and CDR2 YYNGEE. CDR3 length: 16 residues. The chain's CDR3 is CASSGGGQGGNQPQHF. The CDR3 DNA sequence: TGTGCCAGCAGCGGCGGGGGACAGGGAGGCAATCAGCCCCAGCATTTT.

CDR3 amino acids: CSPSEGGDTEAFF. CDR3 coding DNA: TGCAGCCCTTCGGAGGGGGGGGACACTGAAGCTTTCTTT. The V and J genes are TRBV29-1 and TRBJ1-1, with D maybe TRBD1 (6 bases). The V gene lost 8 bases and the J gene lost 3 bases, with 16 bases spanning the gap. Germline-derived CDR1 and CDR2 are SQVTM and ANQGSEA. The CDR3 spans 13 residues.

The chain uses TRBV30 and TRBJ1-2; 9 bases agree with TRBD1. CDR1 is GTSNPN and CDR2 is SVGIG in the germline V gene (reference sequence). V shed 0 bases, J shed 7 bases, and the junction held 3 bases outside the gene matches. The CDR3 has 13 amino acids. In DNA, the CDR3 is TGTGCCTGGAGTGTAGACAGGGGGGTTGGCTACACCTTC. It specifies CAWSVDRGVGYTF.

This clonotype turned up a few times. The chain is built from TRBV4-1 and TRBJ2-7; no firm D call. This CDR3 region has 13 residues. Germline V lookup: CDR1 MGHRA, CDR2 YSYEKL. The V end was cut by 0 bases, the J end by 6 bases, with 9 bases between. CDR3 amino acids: CASSQDGSGEQYF. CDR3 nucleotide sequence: TGCGCCAGCAGCCAAGATGGGTCGGGCGAGCAGTACTTC.

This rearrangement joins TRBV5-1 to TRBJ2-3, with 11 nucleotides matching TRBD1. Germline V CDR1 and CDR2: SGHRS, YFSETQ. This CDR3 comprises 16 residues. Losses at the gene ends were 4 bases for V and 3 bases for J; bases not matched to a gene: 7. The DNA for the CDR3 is TGCGCCAGCAGCGGATGGACAGGGGGCGCGACAGATACGCAGTATTTT. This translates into CASSGWTGGATDTQYF.

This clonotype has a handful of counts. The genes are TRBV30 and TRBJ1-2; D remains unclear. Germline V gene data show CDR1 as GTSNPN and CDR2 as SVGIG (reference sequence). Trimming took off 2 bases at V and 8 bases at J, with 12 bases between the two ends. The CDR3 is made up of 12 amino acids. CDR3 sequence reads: CAWSKGLGGYTF. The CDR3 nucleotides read TGTGCCTGGAGTAAAGGGTTAGGAGGCTACACCTTC.

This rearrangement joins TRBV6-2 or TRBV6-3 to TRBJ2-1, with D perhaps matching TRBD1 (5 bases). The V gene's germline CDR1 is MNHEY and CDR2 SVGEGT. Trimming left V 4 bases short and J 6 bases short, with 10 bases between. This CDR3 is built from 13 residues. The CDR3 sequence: CASSLSRVNEQFF. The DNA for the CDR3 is TGTGCCAGCAGTTTGTCCAGGGTCAATGAGCAGTTCTTC.

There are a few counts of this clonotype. CDR3 bases: TGTGCCAGCAGCTTAGCCGGGATTAAGAGCAATCAGCCCCAGCATTTT. It specifies CASSLAGIKSNQPQHF. The chain is built from TRBV7-8 and TRBJ1-5, with D unclear. From germline, CDR1 is SGHVS and CDR2 FQNEAQ. This CDR3 comprises 16 residues. With 0 bases removed from V and 1 base from J, the gap between germline ends came to 10 bases.

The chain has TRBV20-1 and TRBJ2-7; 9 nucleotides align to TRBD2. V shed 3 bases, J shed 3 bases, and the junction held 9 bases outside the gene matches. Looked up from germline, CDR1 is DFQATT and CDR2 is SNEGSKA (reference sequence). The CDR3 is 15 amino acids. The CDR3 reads CSASPTSGLFYEQYF. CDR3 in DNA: TGCAGTGCTAGCCCGACTAGCGGCCTTTTCTACGAGCAGTACTTC.

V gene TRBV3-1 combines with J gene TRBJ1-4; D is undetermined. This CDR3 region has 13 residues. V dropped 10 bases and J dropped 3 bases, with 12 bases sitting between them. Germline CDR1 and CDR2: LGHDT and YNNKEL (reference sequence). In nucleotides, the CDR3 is TGTGCCACCTCCGTGCCGCCTAATGAAAAACTGTTTTTT. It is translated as CATSVPPNEKLFF.

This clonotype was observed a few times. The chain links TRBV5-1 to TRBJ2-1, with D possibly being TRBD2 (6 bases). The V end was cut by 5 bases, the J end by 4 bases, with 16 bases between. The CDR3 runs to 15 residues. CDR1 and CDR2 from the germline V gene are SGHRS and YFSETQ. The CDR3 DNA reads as TGCGCCAGCAGGCGGGGACCCTCGGAGTACAATGAGCAGTTCTTC. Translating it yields CASRRGPSEYNEQFF.

The CDR3 reads CASSLGMGSGYGYTF. CDR3 DNA sequence: TGCGCCAGCAGCTTGGGTATGGGGTCCGGCTATGGCTACACCTTC. This chain joins TRBV5-1 and TRBJ1-2; D is ambiguous. The CDR3 length is 15 residues. CDR1 is SGHRS and CDR2 is YFSETQ in the germline V gene. Between the trimmed V and J ends, which lost 0 bases and 4 bases, there was a span of 13 bases.

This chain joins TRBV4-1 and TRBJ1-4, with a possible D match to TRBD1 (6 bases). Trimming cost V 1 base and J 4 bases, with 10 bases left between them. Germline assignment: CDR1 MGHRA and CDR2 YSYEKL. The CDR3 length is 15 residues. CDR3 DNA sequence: TGCGCCAGCAGCCAAGGGACAGCTCTTAATGAAAAACTGTTTTTT. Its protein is CASSQGTALNEKLFF.

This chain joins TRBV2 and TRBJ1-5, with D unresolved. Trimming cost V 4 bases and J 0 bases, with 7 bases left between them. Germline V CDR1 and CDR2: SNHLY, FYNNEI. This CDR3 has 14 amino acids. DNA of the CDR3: TGTGCCAGCAGTGTGTGGAGTAGCAATCAGCCCCAGCATTTT. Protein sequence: CASSVWSSNQPQHF.

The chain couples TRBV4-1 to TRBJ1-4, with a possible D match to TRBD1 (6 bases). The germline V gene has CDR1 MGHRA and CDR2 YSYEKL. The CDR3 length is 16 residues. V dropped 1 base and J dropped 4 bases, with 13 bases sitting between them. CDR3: CASSQGSGTINEKLFF. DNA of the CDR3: TGCGCCAGCAGCCAAGGATCCGGGACAATTAATGAAAAACTGTTTTTT.